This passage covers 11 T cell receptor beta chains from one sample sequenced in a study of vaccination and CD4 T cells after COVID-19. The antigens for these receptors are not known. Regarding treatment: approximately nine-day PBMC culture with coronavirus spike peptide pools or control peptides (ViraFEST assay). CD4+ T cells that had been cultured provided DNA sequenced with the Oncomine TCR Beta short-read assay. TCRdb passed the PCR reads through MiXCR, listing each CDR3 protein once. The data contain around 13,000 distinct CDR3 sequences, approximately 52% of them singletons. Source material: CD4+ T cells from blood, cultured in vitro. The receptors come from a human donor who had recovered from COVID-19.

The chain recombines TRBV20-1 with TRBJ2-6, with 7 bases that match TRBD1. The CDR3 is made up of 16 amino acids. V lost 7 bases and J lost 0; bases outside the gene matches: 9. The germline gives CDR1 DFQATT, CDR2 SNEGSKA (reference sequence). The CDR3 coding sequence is TGCAGTGGAATGGACAGGTTAAGCTCTGGGGCCAACGTCCTGACTTTC. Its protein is CSGMDRLSSGANVLTF.

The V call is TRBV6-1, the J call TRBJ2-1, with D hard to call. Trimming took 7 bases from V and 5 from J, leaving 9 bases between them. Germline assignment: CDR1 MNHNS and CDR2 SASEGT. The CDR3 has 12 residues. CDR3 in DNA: TGTGCCAGCAACCTAGGAGACAATGAGCAGTTCTTC. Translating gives CASNLGDNEQFF.

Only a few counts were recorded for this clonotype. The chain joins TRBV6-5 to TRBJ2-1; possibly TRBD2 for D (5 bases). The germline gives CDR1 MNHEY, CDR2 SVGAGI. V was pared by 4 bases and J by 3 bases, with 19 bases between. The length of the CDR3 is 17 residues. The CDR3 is CASSSTPDLPNYNEQFF. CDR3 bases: TGTGCCAGCAGTTCCACCCCGGACTTACCCAACTACAATGAGCAGTTCTTC.

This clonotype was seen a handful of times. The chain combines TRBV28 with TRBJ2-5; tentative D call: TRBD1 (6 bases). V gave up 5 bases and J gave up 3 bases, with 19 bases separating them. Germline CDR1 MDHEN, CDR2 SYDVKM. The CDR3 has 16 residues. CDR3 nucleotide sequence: TGTGCCAGCAGTCCTAGGCTCGGGACAACCAAAGAGACCCAGTACTTC. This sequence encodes CASSPRLGTTKETQYF.

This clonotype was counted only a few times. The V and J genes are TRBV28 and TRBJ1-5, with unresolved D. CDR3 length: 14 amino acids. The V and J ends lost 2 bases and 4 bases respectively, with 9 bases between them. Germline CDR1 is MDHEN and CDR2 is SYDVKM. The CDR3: CASSLGDWNQPQHF. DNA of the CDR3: TGTGCCAGCAGTTTAGGGGATTGGAATCAGCCCCAGCATTTT.

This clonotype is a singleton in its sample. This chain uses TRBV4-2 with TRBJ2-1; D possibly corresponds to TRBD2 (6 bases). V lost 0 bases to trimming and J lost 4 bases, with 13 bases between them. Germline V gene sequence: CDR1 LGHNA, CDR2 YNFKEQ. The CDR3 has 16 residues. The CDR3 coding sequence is TGTGCCAGCAGCCAAGATTGGAGGGGATCGTACAATGAGCAGTTCTTC. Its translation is CASSQDWRGSYNEQFF.

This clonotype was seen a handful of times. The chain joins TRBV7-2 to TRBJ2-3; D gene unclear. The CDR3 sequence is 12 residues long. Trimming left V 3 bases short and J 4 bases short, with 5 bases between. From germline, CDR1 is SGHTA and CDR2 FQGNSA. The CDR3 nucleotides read TGTGCCAGCAGCTTTGTACCAGATACGCAGTATTTT. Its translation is CASSFVPDTQYF.

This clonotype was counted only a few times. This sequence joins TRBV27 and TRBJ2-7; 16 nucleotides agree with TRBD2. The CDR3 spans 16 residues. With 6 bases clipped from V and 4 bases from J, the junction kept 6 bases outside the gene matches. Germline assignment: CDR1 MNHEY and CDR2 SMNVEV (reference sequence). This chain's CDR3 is CASRGLAGGSWYEQYF. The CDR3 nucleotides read TGTGCCAGCAGGGGACTAGCGGGAGGGTCTTGGTACGAGCAGTACTTC.

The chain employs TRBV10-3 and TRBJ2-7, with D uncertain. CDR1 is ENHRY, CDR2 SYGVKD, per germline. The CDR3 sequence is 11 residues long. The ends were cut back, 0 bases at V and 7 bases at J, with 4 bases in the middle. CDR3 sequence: CAISESREQYF. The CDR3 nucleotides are TGTGCCATCAGTGAGTCCAGGGAGCAGTACTTC.

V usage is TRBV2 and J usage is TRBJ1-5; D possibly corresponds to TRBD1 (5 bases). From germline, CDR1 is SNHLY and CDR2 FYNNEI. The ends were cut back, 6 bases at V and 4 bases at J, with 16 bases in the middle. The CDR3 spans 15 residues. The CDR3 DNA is TGTGCCAGCAGCTCAATCGGGGCAGGGAATCAGCCCCAGCATTTT. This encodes CASSSIGAGNQPQHF.

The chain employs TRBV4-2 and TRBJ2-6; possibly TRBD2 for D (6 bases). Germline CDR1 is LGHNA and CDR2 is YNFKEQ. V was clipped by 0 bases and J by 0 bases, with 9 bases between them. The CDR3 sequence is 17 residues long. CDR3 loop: CASSQEGGFSGANVLTF. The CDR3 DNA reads TGTGCCAGCAGCCAAGAGGGAGGCTTCTCTGGGGCCAACGTCCTGACTTTC.